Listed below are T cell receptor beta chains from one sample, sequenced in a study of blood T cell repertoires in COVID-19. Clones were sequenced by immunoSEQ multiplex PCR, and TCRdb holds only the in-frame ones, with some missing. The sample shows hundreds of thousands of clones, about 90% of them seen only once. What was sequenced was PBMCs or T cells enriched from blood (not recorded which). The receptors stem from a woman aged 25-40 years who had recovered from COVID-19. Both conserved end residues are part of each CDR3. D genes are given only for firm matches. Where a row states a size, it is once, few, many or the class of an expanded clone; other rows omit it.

cdr3_nt: TGTGCCAGCAGTTTGTTTGGTAGCGGGGCCACAGATACGCAGTATTTT; cdr3_aa: CASSLFGSGATDTQYF; j_call: TRBJ2-3; d_call: TRBD2; v_call: TRBV28; clone_size: -
cdr3_nt: TGTGCCTGGAGTTTAGCGGGGCACAGGGGTGAGCAGTTCTTC; cdr3_aa: CAWSLAGHRGEQFF; j_call: TRBJ2-1; d_call: -; v_call: TRBV30; clone_size: -
cdr3_nt: TGTGCCAGCAGTTACGGGCCCGGGGGGGCCAGAAATGAGCAGTTCTTC; cdr3_aa: CASSYGPGGARNEQFF; j_call: TRBJ2-1; d_call: TRBD2; v_call: TRBV6-5; clone_size: once
cdr3_nt: TGTGCCAGCAGTGAATCGGAGGATAACTATGGCTACACCTTC; cdr3_aa: CASSESEDNYGYTF; j_call: TRBJ1-2; d_call: -; v_call: TRBV25-1; clone_size: -
cdr3_nt: TGTGCCAGCAGTCCCTCGGAGGGTGGCTATGGCTACACCTTC; cdr3_aa: CASSPSEGGYGYTF; j_call: TRBJ1-2; d_call: -; v_call: TRBV6-5; clone_size: -
cdr3_nt: TGTGCCAGCAGCCTCCTGAGAGGGGGCGAAGGTGGCTACACCTTC; cdr3_aa: CASSLLRGGEGGYTF; j_call: TRBJ1-2; d_call: TRBD1; v_call: TRBV5-8; clone_size: -
cdr3_nt: TGTGCCAGCAGCTTATTCGACAGGGCAGTTAGCGGCTACACCTTC; cdr3_aa: CASSLFDRAVSGYTF; j_call: TRBJ1-2; d_call: TRBD1; v_call: TRBV7-8; clone_size: -
cdr3_nt: TGTGCCAGCACTCTCGTGACAGGGGTCGGTGGCTACACCTTC; cdr3_aa: CASTLVTGVGGYTF; j_call: TRBJ1-2; d_call: TRBD1; v_call: TRBV7-4; clone_size: few
cdr3_nt: TGTGCCATCAGTGATACTGGCAGGCAAGACTATGGCTACACCTTC; cdr3_aa: CAISDTGRQDYGYTF; j_call: TRBJ1-2; d_call: -; v_call: TRBV10-3; clone_size: -
cdr3_nt: TGTGCCAGCAGTGGGGGACAGGGGGCCTCCTACGAGCAGTACTTC; cdr3_aa: CASSGGQGASYEQYF; j_call: TRBJ2-7; d_call: TRBD1; v_call: TRBV2; clone_size: -